This is a list of T cell receptor beta chains from one sample in a study of PD-1 blockade in classical Hodgkin lymphoma. Only in-frame clones appear in the TCRdb table, and some are missing; sequencing was by immunoSEQ multiplex PCR. In the table there are tens of thousands of clones, roughly nine tenths of which are singletons. Source material: peripheral blood mononuclear cells (PBMCs). The source of these receptors is a human donor with classical Hodgkin lymphoma. Both conserved end residues are part of each CDR3. D genes are given only for firm matches. Clone sizes are given selectively: once, few, many, or a class where the clone is expanded.

d_gene	j_gene	v_gene	abundance	CDR3nt	CDR3aa
TRBD1	TRBJ1-3	TRBV18	.	TGTGCCAGCTCTCGCGGACAGGGAGACACCATATATTTT	CASSRGQGDTIYF
.	TRBJ1-1	TRBV18	.	TGTGCCAGCTCACTGGAGAACACTGAAGCTTTCTTT	CASSLENTEAFF
.	TRBJ2-7	TRBV5-5	.	TGTGCCAGCAGTAAAACCATGACAGGCCTCTTTGAGCAGTACTTC	CASSKTMTGLFEQYF
TRBD1	TRBJ1-2	TRBV27	.	TGTGCCAGTAGACAGGGGGTCAACTATGGCTACACCTTC	CASRQGVNYGYTF
.	TRBJ2-5	TRBV10-3	.	TGTGCCATCAGTGAGTTGGAAGAGACCCAGTACTTC	CAISELEETQYF
TRBD2	TRBJ2-1	TRBV10-1	.	TGCGCCAGCAGCCTAGCGGGAGGCAATGAGCAGTTCTTC	CASSLAGGNEQFF
TRBD1	TRBJ2-7	TRBV7-9	.	TGTGCCAGCAGCCGACCTCCGGGACAGGGAACCTACGAGCAGTACTTC	CASSRPPGQGTYEQYF
.	TRBJ2-2	TRBV7-2	.	TGTGCCAGCAGCGCACGGCGTGTGGACACCGGGGAGCTGTTTTTT	CASSARRVDTGELFF
TRBD2	TRBJ2-7	TRBV4-2	.	TGTGCCAGCAGCCAAGAACTAGCGGGAGGTTACGAGCAGTACTTC	CASSQELAGGYEQYF
.	TRBJ1-2	TRBV5-1	.	TGCGCCAGCAGCTTGGAGGCAGGCACTAACTATGGCTACACCTTC	CASSLEAGTNYGYTF
.	TRBJ2-7	TRBV28	.	TGTGCCAGCGAGAGCTCCTACGAGCAGTACTTC	CASESSYEQYF
.	TRBJ1-1	TRBV7-8	.	TGTGCCAGCAGCTTATTCCGGGGGCGGGGTGAAGCTTTCTTT	CASSLFRGRGEAFF
TRBD2	TRBJ2-7	TRBV7-2	.	TGTGCCAGCAGCTGGGGTAGCGGGACCTCTTCCTACGAGCAGTACTTC	CASSWGSGTSSYEQYF
.	TRBJ2-3	TRBV9	.	TGTGCCAGCAGCGTAGTAGTCGGGGGAGTAGATACGCAGTATTTT	CASSVVVGGVDTQYF
.	TRBJ1-1	TRBV14	few	TGTGCCAGCAGCCAATCGGTTGAAGCTTTCTTT	CASSQSVEAFF
.	TRBJ2-5	TRBV7-6	few	TGTGCCAGCAGCTTAGCGCTCCCCCAGGGGGGGGAGACCCAGTACTTC	CASSLALPQGGETQYF
TRBD1	TRBJ2-2	TRBV30	.	TGTGCCTCAAACAGGGGGCTTGGCACCGGGGAGCTGTTTTTT	CASNRGLGTGELFF
TRBD1	TRBJ2-4	TRBV7-2	once	TGTGCCAGCAGCTTTCTAGGGACAGGGAGGGAAAACATTCAGTACTTC	CASSFLGTGRENIQYF
.	TRBJ1-2	TRBV6-1	.	TGTGCCAGCAGTGTACGGGACCACTATGGCTACACCTTC	CASSVRDHYGYTF
TRBD1	TRBJ1-4	TRBV28	.	TGTGCCGGCAGTAGATACAGGGGTTGGAATGAAAAACTGTTTTTT	CAGSRYRGWNEKLFF
.	TRBJ2-7	TRBV6-1	.	TGTGCCAGCGTTAGGGCAGCGAGTAAAAACGAGCAGTACTTC	CASVRAASKNEQYF
TRBD1	TRBJ2-1	TRBV19	.	TGTGCCAGTAGTATGACACAGGGGATTAGGGAGTTCTTC	CASSMTQGIREFF
.	TRBJ2-3	TRBV7-7	.	TGTGCCAGCAGCTCGGGACTCGACTTTAGCACAGATACGCAGTATTTT	CASSSGLDFSTDTQYF
TRBD2	TRBJ2-5	TRBV4-1	.	TGCGCCAGCAGCCCCCGACTAGCGGGAGCTCGCCAAGAGACCCAGTACTTC	CASSPRLAGARQETQYF
.	TRBJ1-5	TRBV7-8	.	TGTGCCAGCAACCTATTCCCGAGACAGGACCTGGGGCAGCCCCAGCATTTT	CASNLFPRQDLGQPQHF
TRBD2	TRBJ2-7	TRBV4-3	.	TGCGCCAGCAGCCAAGGAACTAGCGCGGTCTACGAGCAGTACTTC	CASSQGTSAVYEQYF
TRBD1	TRBJ2-3	TRBV11-2	.	TGTGCCAGCAGCCCTACGACAGGGGGGAGTACAGATACGCAGTATTTT	CASSPTTGGSTDTQYF
TRBD1	TRBJ1-4	TRBV19	.	TGTGCCAGCAGTGAGACAGGGTCGCGGGAAAAACTGTTTTTT	CASSETGSREKLFF
TRBD1	TRBJ2-2	TRBV19	.	TGTGCCAGTATCCCCCCCGGGACAGTCACCGGGGAGCTGTTTTTT	CASIPPGTVTGELFF
.	TRBJ2-7	TRBV11-1	.	TGTGCCAGCAGCTTAGGACAGCCCTACGAGCAGTACTTC	CASSLGQPYEQYF
.	TRBJ1-1	TRBV5-1	few	TGCGCCAGCAGCTTCGAGGGCCAGAACACTGAAGCTTTCTTT	CASSFEGQNTEAFF